The rows below give T cell receptor beta chains drawn from one sample of a study of cytomegalovirus exposure and HLA in healthy donors. Clones were sequenced by immunoSEQ multiplex PCR, and TCRdb holds only the in-frame ones, with some missing. Here the sample spans 130,000 to 150,000 clones, about 75% being singletons. Source material: PBMCs. These receptors originate from a male donor in good health and CMV-seronegative. The CDR3 runs from the conserved cysteine through the conserved F or W. Each record gives: clone size, J gene, D gene, V gene, CDR3 protein, CDR3 DNA. D genes are given only for firm matches. Clone size is not always given. Where it is, it says once, few, many or a class for expanded clones.

size: -; J: TRBJ1-5; D: TRBD1; V: TRBV7-9; CDR3: CASGTDNQPQHF; DNA: TGTGCCAGCGGGACAGATAATCAGCCCCAGCATTTT
size: few; J: TRBJ2-3; D: TRBD1; V: TRBV7-9; CDR3: CSSSSPGTDYTPSTDTQYF; DNA: TGTTCCAGCAGCTCCCCCGGGACAGACTATACCCCAAGCACAGATACGCAGTATTTT
size: -; J: TRBJ2-5; D: TRBD1; V: TRBV7-9; CDR3: CASSPRQGAVETQYF; DNA: TGTGCCAGCAGCCCCCGGCAGGGGGCTGTGGAGACCCAGTACTTC
size: -; J: TRBJ2-5; D: -; V: TRBV7-3; CDR3: CASSQGAETQYF; DNA: TGTGCCAGCAGCCAAGGGGCAGAGACCCAGTACTTC
size: -; J: TRBJ1-1; D: -; V: TRBV27; CDR3: CASSLIGANTEAFF; DNA: TGTGCCAGCAGTTTAATAGGGGCTAACACTGAAGCTTTCTTT
size: -; J: TRBJ1-3; D: -; V: TRBV27; CDR3: CASGQGTSGNTIYF; DNA: TGTGCCAGCGGTCAGGGGACAAGTGGAAACACCATATATTTT
size: -; J: TRBJ1-1; D: TRBD1; V: TRBV13; CDR3: CASSSGGTVNTEAFF; DNA: TGTGCCAGCAGCTCCGGTGGGACAGTGAACACTGAAGCTTTCTTT
size: -; J: TRBJ2-6; D: -; V: TRBV11-3; CDR3: CASSTRGTNVLTF; DNA: TGTGCCAGCAGCACCAGGGGAACCAACGTCCTGACTTTC
size: -; J: TRBJ2-1; D: TRBD2; V: TRBV7-2; CDR3: CAGSGRQNNEQFF; DNA: TGTGCCGGTAGCGGGAGGCAAAACAATGAGCAGTTCTTC
size: -; J: TRBJ2-7; D: -; V: TRBV4-2; CDR3: CASTPQEGPSYEQYF; DNA: TGTGCCAGCACCCCCCAGGAGGGCCCCTCCTACGAGCAGTACTTC
size: -; J: TRBJ1-2; D: TRBD1; V: TRBV30; CDR3: CAWDTGQGSYGYTF; DNA: TGTGCCTGGGACACAGGACAGGGTTCCTATGGCTACACCTTC
size: -; J: TRBJ2-2; D: -; V: TRBV2; CDR3: CASRADARAGELFF; DNA: TGTGCCAGCAGGGCCGACGCGAGGGCCGGGGAGCTGTTTTTT
size: -; J: TRBJ1-3; D: -; V: TRBV5-1; CDR3: CASSLSWQVSGNTIYF; DNA: TGCGCCAGCAGCTTGTCCTGGCAGGTCTCTGGAAACACCATATATTTT
size: -; J: TRBJ1-5; D: TRBD1; V: TRBV7-8; CDR3: CASTTGALSNQPQHF; DNA: TGTGCCAGCACTACAGGGGCCCTTAGCAATCAGCCCCAGCATTTT
size: -; J: TRBJ2-7; D: TRBD1; V: TRBV7-9; CDR3: CASSIRDSSYEQYF; DNA: TGTGCCAGCAGTATCCGGGACAGCTCCTACGAGCAGTACTTC
size: -; J: TRBJ2-7; D: TRBD2; V: TRBV14; CDR3: CASSPVGGSIHEQYF; DNA: TGTGCCAGCAGCCCGGTGGGCGGGAGTATCCACGAGCAGTACTTC
size: -; J: TRBJ1-2; D: -; V: TRBV5-5; CDR3: CASSRGGGGYGYTF; DNA: TGTGCCAGCAGCCGAGGGGGGGGAGGCTATGGCTACACCTTC
size: -; J: TRBJ1-2; D: -; V: TRBV7-9; CDR3: CASSLVSVNYGYTF; DNA: TGTGCCAGCAGCTTAGTTAGTGTTAACTATGGCTACACCTTC